This entry features one T cell receptor (beta chain) sequence. The data are from a study of blood T cell repertoires in COVID-19. Overall study context: Specimens from acute and convalescent COVID-19 originated in the United States, Italy and Spain. PBMCs, B-cell-depleted T cells, or T cells were the source of the cDNA or gDNA that made up the material.

Using immunoSEQ multiplex PCR, the repertoire was profiled, and TCRdb retains in-frame clones only, with some absent. Of roughly 80,000 clones detected, about 80% appear once; the ten largest clones hold around 10%. This receptor was taken from a middle-aged man with acute or convalescent COVID-19. Sequencing was carried out using peripheral blood.

The chain's CDR3 is CAIKGPMGMDEQFF. The CDR3 DNA reads TGTGCCATAAAGGGGCCCATGGGGATGGATGAGCAGTTCTTC. This rearrangement joins TRBV25-1 to TRBJ2-1, with D maybe TRBD1 (5 bases). Trimming removed 10 bases at V and 8 bases at J, with 21 bases between. CDR3 size: 14 residues. Germline lookup yields CDR1 MGHDK and CDR2 SYGVNS.